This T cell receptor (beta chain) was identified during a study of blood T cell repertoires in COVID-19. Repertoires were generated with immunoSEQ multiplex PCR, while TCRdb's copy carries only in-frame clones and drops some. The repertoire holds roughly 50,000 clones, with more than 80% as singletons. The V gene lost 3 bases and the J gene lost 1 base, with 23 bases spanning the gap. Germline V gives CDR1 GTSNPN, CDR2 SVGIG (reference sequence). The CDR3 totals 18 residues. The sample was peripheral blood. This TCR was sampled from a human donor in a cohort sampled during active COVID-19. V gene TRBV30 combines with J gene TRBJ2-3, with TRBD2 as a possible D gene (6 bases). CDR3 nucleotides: TGTGCCTGGAGAGCATTCCGGGACTGGTGTCTGTGCACAGATACGCAGTATTTT. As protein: CAWRAFRDWCLCTDTQYF.